This T cell receptor (beta chain) was sequenced during a study of T cells in Graves' hyperthyroidism and ophthalmopathy (dated by TCRdb to about 2019). Study-wide context: Peripheral blood was sampled at the time of initial diagnosis, prior to any treatment. After blood sampling, hyperthyroidism patients were treated with methimazole at a starting dose of 30 mg daily, and ophthalmopathy patients were treated with high-dose intravenous methylprednisolone. To identify distinguishing TCR V-J signatures, a discovery cohort of 100 or so patients was used, comprising roughly 45 with Graves' ophthalmopathy and 57 with stable Graves' hyperthyroidism. The 100 or so discovery patients were divided at random into training and test sets in a 7:3 ratio. Whether ophthalmopathy could be predicted prospectively was tested in an independent validation cohort made up of 18 to 20 hyperthyroidism patients plus 17 patients who later progressed to ophthalmopathy. The paper reports TCR Vbeta CDR3 sequencing of about 140 peripheral blood samples: around 45 ophthalmopathy, under 80 hyperthyroidism and 17 progressor patients. In more than 5 Graves' hyperthyroidism patients, the study also compared T-cell repertoires from thyroid tissue with T-cell repertoires from blood.

Regarding this clonotype: Its antigen is still unknown. Mismatch with germline at one junction end may stem from a read error.

Stable Graves' hyperthyroidism was defined as the absence of progression to ophthalmopathy over 18 months of follow-up. The hyperthyroidism patients were between 18 and 65 years old and newly diagnosed, with a disease duration of less than 2 months. The study excluded patients with uncontrolled infections, other autoimmune diseases, pregnancy or lactation. Diagnoses were based on clinical symptoms, serum thyroxine and TRAb, thyroid ultrasound and orbital computed tomography. PBMCs were separated from about 10 ml of fresh peripheral blood using Ficoll-Paque density gradient centrifugation. Trizol reagent was used to extract total RNA, and RNA quality was then checked on an Agilent 2100 Bioanalyzer. The germline V gene encodes CDR1 SGHNT and CDR2 YYREEE (reference sequence). Taken from cysteine to phenylalanine, the CDR3 has 14 residues. Of the read, only the CDR3 DNA is kept; its 42 bases are in frame from base 1.

Paper-wide results and their limitations: Sample size was not statistically predetermined, and investigators were not blinded to group allocation. In cross-validation, a model built on a 13 V-J signature told ophthalmopathy apart from stable hyperthyroidism with 87.88% sensitivity and approximately 84% specificity, and in testing the same model reached 80%/75%. During validation, the model predicted progression to ophthalmopathy a median of about 5.9 months ahead of onset, with approximately 71% sensitivity and around 72% specificity. Most expanded thyroid clonotypes (frequency above 0.001) were also found in blood, which suggests that blood repertoires may mirror thyroid immune responses.

TCR beta CDR3 regions were amplified from RNA transcripts. The TCR CDR3 was subjected to a first round of RT-PCR using the HTBI primer set and the Qiagen OneStep RT-PCR kit. The libraries were constructed in a second round of multiplex PCR and then size-selected and purified. Sequencing of the libraries was done on an Illumina HiSeq2000 using paired-end 100 bp reads. On the study's bioinformatics: Raw data were processed with SOAPnuke, discarding reads with adapters, uncalled bases, mean Phred below 15, or no exact constant-primer or identifier match. COPE v1.2.5 was used to merge high-quality paired reads, and clonotypes were defined as unique nucleotide sequences. MiTCR v1.1 was used to align the clonotypes against IMGT TRBV, TRBD and TRBJ reference segments. The analysis included only V-J combinations with a frequency above 0.0001, which together covered 98% to 99.2% of the repertoires. The TCS score was defined as F50 (clonal expansion) divided by E x V (chaos), with BLOSUM62-based TCRdist calculated between CDR3 peptides within each V-J. Welch's t-statistics and random forest reduced 500 to 550 V-J features to about 12, which were used in a naive Bayes classifier (R e1071). The similarity between thyroid and blood repertoires was quantified using the Morisita-Horn index. TCRdb reprocessed the public reads (quality trimming at Q25 with fastp, clone calling with MiXCR) and kept in-frame beta chains. Each entry merges the rows of one CDR3 protein and shows their most common DNA and genes. The V and J calls reflect TCRdb's pipeline rather than the authors' work. In this sample the table shows 750,000 to 950,000 distinct CDR3 sequences, around 39% of which occur a single time. 7% to 10% of the sample lies in the top ten.

Sequencing was done on a sample of blood. Recombination connected TRBV5-4 to TRBJ1-2; the D gene is possibly TRBD1, with 5 bases matching. This TCR was sampled from a man younger than 30 with Graves' hyperthyroidism. The CDR3: CANSLDKFIDGYTF. Here is the DNA: TGTGCCAACAGCTTGGACAAGTTTATCGATGGCTACACCTTC.